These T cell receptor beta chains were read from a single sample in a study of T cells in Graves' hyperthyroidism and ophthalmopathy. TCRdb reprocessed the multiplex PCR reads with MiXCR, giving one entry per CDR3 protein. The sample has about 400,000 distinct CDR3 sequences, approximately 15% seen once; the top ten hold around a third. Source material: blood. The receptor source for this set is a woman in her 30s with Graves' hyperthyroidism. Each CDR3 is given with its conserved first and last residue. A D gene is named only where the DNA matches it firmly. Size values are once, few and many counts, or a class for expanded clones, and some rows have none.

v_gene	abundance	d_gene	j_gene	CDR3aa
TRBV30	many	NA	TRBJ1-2	CGLGGGKDGYTF
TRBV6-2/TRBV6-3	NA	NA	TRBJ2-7	CATWETNEQYF
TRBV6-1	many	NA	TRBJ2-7	CASSEGRRSYEQYF
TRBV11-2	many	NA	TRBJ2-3	CASSRLGFIGDTQYF
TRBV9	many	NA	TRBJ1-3	CASSASTGAGNTIYF
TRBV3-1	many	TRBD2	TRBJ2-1	CASSQDGASGHNEQFF
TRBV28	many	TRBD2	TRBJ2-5	CASSQTSVKETQYF
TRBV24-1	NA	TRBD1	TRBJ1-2	CATSGRQGDGYTF
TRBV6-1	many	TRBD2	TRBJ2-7	CASSGLAIDEQYF
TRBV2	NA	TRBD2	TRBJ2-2	CASSERTSGTGELSF
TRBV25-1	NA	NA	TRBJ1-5	CASSEGGRNQPQHF
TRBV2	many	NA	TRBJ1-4	CASTEGGQNNEKLFF
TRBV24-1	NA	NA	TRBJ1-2	CATSVGGYGYTF
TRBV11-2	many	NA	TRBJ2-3	CASSLASPTDTQYF
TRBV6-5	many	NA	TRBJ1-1	CASSYSGRLAAFF
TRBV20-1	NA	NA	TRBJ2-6	CSARFIDSGANVLTF
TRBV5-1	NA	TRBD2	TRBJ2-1	CASKAGGPGNEQFF
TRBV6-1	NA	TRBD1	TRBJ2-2	CASSLGTGSGELFF
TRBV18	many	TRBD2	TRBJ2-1	CASSSTSGAYNEQFF
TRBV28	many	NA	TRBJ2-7	CASSYPHEQYF
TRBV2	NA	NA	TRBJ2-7	CASSEANEQYF
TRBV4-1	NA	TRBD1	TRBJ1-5	CASSQERAGGRVEHF